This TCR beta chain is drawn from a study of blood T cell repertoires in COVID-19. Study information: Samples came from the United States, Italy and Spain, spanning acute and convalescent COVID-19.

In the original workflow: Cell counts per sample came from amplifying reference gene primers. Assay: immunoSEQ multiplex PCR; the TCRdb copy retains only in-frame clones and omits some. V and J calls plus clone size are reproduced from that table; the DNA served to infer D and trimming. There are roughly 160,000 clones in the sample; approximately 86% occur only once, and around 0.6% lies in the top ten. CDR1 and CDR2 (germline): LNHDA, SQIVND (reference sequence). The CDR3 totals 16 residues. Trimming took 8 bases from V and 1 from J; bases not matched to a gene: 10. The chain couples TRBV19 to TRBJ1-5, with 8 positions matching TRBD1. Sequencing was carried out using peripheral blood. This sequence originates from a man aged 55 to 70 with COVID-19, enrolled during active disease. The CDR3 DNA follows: TGTGCCAGTCGTCGTCAGGGGACAGGAAGCAATCAGCCCCAGCATTTT. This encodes CASRRQGTGSNQPQHF.